This T cell receptor beta chain was observed in a study of shared clonotypes between healthy human individuals. Broader study findings: Sharing across four donors was highest in naive CD4 (roughly 5%) and lowest in memory CD8 (approximately 0.4%). Naive subsets generally exceeded memory subsets in estimated richness.

The length of the CDR3 is 15 residues. CDR1 and CDR2 from the germline V gene are SGHRS and YFSETQ. Trimming took off 4 bases at V and 6 bases at J, with 16 bases between the two ends. Execution of the assay was at deep level. Generated by immunoSEQ multiplex PCR, the TCRdb table keeps only in-frame clones and is missing some. The sample carries roughly 2 million clones, 90% to 95% recorded once. Donors comprised only Caucasian adults living in Nashville, Tennessee. In regard to this clone: Its antigen is currently unknown.

This clonotype originated in a man aged 18 to 30 in good health. The genes are TRBV5-1 and TRBJ2-2, with D perhaps given as TRBD1 or TRBD2 (6 bases each). Sequencing input: naive CD4+ T cells sorted from blood. This sample's subset: CD45RA+ positively selected. CDR3 nucleotide sequence: TGCGCCAGCAGCCCCGGGACTCCAGGGGCCGGGGAGCTGTTTTTT. Protein product: CASSPGTPGAGELFF. The whole variable domain, remainder taken from reference TRBV5-1 and TRBJ2-2, is KAGVTQTPRYLIKTRGQQVTLSCSPISGHRSVSWYQQTPGQGLQFLFEYFSETQRNKGNFPGRFSGRQFSNSRSEMNVSTLELGDSALYLCASSPGTPGAGELFFGEGSRLTVL.